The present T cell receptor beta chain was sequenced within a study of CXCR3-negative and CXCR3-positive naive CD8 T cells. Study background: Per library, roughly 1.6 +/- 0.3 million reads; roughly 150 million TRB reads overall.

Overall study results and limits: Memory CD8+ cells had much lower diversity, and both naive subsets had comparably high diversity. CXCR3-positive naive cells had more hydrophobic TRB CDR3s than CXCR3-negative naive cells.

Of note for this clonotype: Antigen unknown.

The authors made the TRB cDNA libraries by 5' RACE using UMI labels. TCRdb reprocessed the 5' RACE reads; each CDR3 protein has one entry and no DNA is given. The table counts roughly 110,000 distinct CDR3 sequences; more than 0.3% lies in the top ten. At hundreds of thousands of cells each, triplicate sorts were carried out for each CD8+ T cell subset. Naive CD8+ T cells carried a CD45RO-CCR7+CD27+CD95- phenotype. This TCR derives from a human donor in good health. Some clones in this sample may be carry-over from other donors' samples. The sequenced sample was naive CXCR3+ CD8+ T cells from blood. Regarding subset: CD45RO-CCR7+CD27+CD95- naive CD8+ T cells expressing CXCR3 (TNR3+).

This chain's CDR3 is CAISESGRVSDEQFF. This chain joins TRBV10-3 and TRBJ2-1; the D gene TCRdb calls, TRBD2, cannot be checked with no DNA. Germline values: CDR1 ENHRY, CDR2 SYGVKD. This CDR3 has 15 residues.